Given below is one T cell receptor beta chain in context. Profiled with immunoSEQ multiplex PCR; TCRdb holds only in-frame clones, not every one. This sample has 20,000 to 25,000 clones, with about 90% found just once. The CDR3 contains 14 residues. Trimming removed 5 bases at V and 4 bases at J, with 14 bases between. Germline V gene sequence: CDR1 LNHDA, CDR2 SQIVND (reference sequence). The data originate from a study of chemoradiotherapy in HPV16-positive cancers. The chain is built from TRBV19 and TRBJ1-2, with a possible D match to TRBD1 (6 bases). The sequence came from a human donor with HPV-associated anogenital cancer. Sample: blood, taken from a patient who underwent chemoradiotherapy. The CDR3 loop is CASSPAGGGYGYTF. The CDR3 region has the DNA TGTGCCAGTAGTCCCGCCGGGGGCGGCTATGGCTACACCTTC. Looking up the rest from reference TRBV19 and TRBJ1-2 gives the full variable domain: DGGITQSPKYLFRKEGQNVTLSCEQNLNHDAMYWYRQDPGQGLRLIYYSQIVNDFQKGDIAEGYSVSREKKESFPLTVTSAQKNPTAFYLCASSPAGGGYGYTFGSGTRLTVV.